This TCR beta chain emerged from a study of T-cell memory formation after mild COVID-19. V trimming: 1 base; J trimming: 5 bases; junction bases outside the gene matches: 5. Germline V lookup: CDR1 LGHNA, CDR2 YSLEER. The CDR3 sequence is 14 residues long. Each CDR3 protein is one row after TCRdb ran MiXCR on the 5' RACE reads. The data hold more than 250,000 distinct CDR3 sequences, with around 16% observed a single time. The receptor comes from a man aged 18 to 35 who had mild COVID-19 (a few samples of this study predate the infection). Cell type and time point are not known. Material: PBMCs or a T cell subset sorted from them (not recorded which). This chain joins TRBV4-3 and TRBJ2-7; 7 bases match TRBD1. CDR3 amino acids: CASSQADRAHEQYF. CDR3 sequence (DNA): TGCGCCAGCAGCCAAGCAGACAGGGCCCACGAGCAGTACTTC.